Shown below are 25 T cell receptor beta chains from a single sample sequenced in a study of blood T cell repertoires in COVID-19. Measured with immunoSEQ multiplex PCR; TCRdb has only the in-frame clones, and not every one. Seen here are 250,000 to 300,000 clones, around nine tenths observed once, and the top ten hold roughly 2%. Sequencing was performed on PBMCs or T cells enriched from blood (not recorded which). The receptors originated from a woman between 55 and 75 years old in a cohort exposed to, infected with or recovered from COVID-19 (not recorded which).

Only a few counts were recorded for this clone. In nucleotides, the CDR3 is TGTGCCACCAGTGAGGGATCAGGGAACGAAAAACTGTTTTTT. It yields the protein CATSEGSGNEKLFF. This chain links TRBV24-1 with TRBJ1-4, with D tentatively TRBD1 (5 bases). V lost 4 bases to trimming and J lost 8 bases, with 13 bases between them. This CDR3 has 14 residues. CDR1 and CDR2 from the germline V gene are KGHDR and SFDVKD.

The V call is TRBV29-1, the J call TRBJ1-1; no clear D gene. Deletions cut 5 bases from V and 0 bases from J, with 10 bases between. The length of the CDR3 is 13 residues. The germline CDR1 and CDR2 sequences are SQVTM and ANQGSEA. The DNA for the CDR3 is TGCAGCGTTTGGGGAGGGCTGAACACTGAAGCTTTCTTT. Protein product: CSVWGGLNTEAFF.

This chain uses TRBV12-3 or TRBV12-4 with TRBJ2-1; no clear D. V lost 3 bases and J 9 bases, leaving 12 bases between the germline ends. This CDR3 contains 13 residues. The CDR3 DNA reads TGTGCCAGCAGTTTGAGGCTAGTTAGTGAGCAGTTCTTC. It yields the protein CASSLRLVSEQFF.

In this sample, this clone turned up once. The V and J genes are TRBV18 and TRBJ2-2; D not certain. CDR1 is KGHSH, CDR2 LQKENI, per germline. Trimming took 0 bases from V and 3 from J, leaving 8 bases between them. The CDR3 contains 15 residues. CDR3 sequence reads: CASSPPTGYTGELFF. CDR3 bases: TGTGCCAGCTCACCACCGACGGGTTACACCGGGGAGCTGTTTTTT.

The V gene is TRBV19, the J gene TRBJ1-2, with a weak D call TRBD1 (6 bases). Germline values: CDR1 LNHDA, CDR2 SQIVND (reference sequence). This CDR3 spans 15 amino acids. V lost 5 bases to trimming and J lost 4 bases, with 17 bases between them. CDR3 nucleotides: TGTGCCAGTAGTCCTCCCCCCCAGGGGTCCTATGGCTACACCTTC. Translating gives CASSPPPQGSYGYTF.

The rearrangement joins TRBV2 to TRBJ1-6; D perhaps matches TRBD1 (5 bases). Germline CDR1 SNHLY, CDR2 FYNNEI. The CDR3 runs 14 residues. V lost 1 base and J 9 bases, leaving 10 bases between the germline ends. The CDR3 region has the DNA TGTGCCAGCAGTGAAGGGGACTCCGTTTCACCCCTCCACTTT. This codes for CASSEGDSVSPLHF.

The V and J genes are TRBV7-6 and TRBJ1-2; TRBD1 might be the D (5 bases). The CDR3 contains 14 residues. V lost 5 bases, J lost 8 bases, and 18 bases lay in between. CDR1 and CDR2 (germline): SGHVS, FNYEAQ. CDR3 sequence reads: CASSANQGLQGYTF. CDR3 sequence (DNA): TGTGCCAGCAGCGCAAATCAGGGTCTACAGGGCTACACCTTC.

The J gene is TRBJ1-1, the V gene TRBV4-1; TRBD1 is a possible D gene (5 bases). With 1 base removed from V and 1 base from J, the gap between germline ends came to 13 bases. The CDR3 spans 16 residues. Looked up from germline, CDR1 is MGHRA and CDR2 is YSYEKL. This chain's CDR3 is CASSQGYGRANTEAFF. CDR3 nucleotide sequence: TGCGCCAGCAGCCAAGGGTACGGCAGGGCGAACACTGAAGCTTTCTTT.

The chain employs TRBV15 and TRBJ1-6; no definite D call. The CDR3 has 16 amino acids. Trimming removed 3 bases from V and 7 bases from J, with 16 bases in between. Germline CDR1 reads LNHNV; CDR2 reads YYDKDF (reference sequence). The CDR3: CATSSRERSSNSPLHF. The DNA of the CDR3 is TGTGCCACCAGCAGCCGAGAGCGGAGTAGCAATTCACCCCTCCACTTT.

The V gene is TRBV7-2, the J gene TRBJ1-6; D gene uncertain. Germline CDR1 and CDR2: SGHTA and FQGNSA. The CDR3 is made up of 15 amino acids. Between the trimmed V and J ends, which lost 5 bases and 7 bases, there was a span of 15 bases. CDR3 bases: TGTGCCAGCAGCCCCGCGGCGGGTGTGAATTCACCCCTCCACTTT. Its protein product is CASSPAAGVNSPLHF.

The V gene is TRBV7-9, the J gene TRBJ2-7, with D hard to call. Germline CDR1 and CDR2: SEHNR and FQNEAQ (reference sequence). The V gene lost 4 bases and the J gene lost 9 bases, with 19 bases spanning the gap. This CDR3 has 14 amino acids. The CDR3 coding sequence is TGTGCCAGCAGCTCCTCACTCGCCCTTACGAGGCAGTACTTC. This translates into CASSSSLALTRQYF.

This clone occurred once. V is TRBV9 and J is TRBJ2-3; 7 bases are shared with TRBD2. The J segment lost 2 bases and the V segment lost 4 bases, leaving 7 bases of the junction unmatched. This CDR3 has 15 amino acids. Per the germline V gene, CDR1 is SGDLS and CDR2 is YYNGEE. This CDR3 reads CASSTGGGNTDTQYF. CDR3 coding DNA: TGTGCCAGCAGCACTGGGGGGGGGAACACAGATACGCAGTATTTT.

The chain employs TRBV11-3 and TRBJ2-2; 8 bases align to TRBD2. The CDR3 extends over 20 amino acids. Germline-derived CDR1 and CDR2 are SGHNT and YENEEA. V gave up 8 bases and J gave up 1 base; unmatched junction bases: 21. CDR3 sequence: CASSTRGRPVAGGNTGELFF. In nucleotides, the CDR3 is TGTGCCAGCTCGACCCGGGGCCGTCCGGTGGCGGGAGGGAACACCGGGGAGCTGTTTTTT. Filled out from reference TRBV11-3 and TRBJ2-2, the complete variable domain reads EAGVVQSPRYKIIEKKQPVAFWCNPISGHNTLYWYLQNLGQGPELLIRYENEEAVDDSQLPKDRFSAERLKGVDSTLKIQPAELGDSAVYLCASSTRGRPVAGGNTGELFFGEGSRLTVL.

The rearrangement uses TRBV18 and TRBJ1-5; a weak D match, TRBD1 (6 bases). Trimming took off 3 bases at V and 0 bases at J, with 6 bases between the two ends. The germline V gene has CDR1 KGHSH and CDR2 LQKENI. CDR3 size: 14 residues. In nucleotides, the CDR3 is TGTGCCAGCTCACCCAGGGGTAGCAATCAGCCCCAGCATTTT. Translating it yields CASSPRGSNQPQHF.

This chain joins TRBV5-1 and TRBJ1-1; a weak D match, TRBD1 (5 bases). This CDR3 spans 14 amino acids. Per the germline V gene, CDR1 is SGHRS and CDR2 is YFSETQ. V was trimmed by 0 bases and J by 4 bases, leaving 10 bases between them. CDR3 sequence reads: CASSLAGGGTEAFF. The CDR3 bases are TGCGCCAGCAGCTTGGCGGGGGGTGGCACTGAAGCTTTCTTT.

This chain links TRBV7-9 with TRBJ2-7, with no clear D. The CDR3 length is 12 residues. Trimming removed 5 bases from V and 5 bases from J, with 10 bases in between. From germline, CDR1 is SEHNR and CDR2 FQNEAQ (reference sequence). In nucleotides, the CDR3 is TGTGCCAGCAGCGAACAGCCCGACGAGCAGTACTTC. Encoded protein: CASSEQPDEQYF.

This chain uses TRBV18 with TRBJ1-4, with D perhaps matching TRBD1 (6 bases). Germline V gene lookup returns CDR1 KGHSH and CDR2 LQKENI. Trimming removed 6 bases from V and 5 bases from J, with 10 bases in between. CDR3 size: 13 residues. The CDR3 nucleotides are TGTGCCAGCTCCCGACAGGAGAATGAAAAACTGTTTTTT. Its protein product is CASSRQENEKLFF. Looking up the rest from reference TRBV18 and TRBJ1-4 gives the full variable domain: NAGVMQNPRHLVRRRGQEARLRCSPMKGHSHVYWYRQLPEEGLKFMVYLQKENIIDESGMPKERFSAEFPKEGPSILRIQQVVRGDSAAYFCASSRQENEKLFFGSGTQLSVL.

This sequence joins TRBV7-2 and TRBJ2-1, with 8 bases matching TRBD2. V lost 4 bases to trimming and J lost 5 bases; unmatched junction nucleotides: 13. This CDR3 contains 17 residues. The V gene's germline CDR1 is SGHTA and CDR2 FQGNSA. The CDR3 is CASSWRPRGGVNNEQFF. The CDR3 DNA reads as TGTGCCAGCAGCTGGAGGCCCCGGGGGGGGGTAAACAATGAGCAGTTCTTC.

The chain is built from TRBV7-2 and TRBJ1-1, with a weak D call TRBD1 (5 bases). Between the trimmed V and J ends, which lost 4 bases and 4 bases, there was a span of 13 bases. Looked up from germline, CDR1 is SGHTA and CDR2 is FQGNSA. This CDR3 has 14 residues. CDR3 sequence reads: CASSSRQGGTEAFF. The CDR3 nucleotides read TGTGCCAGCAGCTCCCGCCAGGGTGGCACTGAAGCTTTCTTT.

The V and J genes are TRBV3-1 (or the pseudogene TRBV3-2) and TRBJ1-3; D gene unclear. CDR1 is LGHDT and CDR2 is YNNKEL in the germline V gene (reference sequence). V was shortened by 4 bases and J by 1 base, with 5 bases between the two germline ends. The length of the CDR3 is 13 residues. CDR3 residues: CASSLSSGNTIYF. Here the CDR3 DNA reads TGTGCCAGCAGCCTTAGTTCTGGAAACACCATATATTTT.

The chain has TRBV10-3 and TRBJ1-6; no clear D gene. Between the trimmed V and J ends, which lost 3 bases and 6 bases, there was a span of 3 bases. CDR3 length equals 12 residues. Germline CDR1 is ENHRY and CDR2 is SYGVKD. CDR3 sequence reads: CAISDGNSPLHF. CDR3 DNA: TGTGCCATCAGTGACGGTAATTCACCCCTCCACTTT.

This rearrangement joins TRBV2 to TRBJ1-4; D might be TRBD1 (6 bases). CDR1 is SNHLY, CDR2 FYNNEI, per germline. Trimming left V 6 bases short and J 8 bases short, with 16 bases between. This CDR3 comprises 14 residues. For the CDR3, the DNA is TGTGCCAGCAGACTGGGGGGGGCGCAGGAAAAACTGTTTTTT. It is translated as CASRLGGAQEKLFF.

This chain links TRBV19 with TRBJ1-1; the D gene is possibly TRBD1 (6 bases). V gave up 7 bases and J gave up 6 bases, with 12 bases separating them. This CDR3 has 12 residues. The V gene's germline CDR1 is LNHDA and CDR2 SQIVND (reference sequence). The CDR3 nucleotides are TGTGCCAGTACCCGCAGGGGCCCTGAAGCTTTCTTT. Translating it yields CASTRRGPEAFF.

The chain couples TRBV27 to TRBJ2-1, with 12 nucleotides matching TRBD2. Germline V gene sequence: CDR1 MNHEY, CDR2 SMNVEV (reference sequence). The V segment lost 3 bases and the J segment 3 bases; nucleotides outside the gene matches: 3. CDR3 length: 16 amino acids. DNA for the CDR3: TGTGCCAGCAGTTTTCTAGCGGGAGGGTACTACAATGAGCAGTTCTTC. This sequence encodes CASSFLAGGYYNEQFF.

In DNA, the CDR3 is TGCGCCAGCGGGTTTCGGGGGGGTGGCAATCAGCCCCAGCATTTT. Translating gives CASGFRGGGNQPQHF. V is TRBV10-2 and J is TRBJ1-5; TRBD1 is a possible D gene (5 bases). From germline, CDR1 is WSHSY and CDR2 SAAADI. V lost 8 bases and J 2 bases, leaving 16 bases between the germline ends. This CDR3 is built from 15 residues.